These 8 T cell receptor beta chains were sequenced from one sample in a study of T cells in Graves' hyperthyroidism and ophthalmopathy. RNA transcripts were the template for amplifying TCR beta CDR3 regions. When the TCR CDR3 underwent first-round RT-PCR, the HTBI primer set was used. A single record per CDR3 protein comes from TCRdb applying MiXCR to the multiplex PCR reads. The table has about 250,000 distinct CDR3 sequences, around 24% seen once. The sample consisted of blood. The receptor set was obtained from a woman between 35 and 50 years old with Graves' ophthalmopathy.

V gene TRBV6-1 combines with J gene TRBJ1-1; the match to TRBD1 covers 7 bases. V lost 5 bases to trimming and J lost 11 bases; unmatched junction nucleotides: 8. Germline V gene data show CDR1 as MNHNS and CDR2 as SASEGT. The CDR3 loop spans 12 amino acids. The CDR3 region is CASSMAGGEAFF. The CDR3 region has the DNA TGTGCCAGCAGTATGGCAGGGGGAGAGGCTTTCTTT.

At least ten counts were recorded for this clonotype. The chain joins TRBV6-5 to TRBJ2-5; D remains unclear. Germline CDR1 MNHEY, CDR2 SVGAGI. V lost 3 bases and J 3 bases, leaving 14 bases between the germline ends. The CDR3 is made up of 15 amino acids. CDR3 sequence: CASSYTAAMEETQYF. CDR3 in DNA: TGTGCCAGCAGTTATACGGCGGCTATGGAAGAGACCCAGTACTTC.

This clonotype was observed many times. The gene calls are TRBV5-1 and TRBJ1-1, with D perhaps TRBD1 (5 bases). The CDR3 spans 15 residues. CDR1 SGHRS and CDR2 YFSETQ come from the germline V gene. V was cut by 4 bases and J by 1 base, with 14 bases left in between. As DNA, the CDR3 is TGCGCCAGCAGCCCAGGGACCTTCTCGAACACTGAAGCTTTCTTT. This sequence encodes CASSPGTFSNTEAFF.

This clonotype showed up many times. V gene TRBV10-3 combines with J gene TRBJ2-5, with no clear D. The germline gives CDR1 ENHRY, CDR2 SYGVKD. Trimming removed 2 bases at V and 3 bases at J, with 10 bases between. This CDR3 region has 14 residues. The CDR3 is CAISETVSKETQYF. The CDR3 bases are TGTGCCATCAGTGAGACAGTATCTAAAGAGACCCAGTACTTC.

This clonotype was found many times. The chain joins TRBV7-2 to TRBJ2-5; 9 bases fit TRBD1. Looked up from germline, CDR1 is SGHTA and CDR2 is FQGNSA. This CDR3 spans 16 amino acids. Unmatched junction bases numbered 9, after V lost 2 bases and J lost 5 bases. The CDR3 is CASSLRTGERGETQYF. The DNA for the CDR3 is TGTGCCAGCAGCTTAAGGACAGGGGAGAGAGGGGAGACCCAGTACTTC.

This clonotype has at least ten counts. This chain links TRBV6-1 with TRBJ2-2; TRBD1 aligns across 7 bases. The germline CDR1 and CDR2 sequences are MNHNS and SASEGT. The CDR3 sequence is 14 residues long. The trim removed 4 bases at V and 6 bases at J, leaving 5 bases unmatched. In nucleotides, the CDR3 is TGTGCCAGCAGTGGACAGGGTCGGTCCGGGGAGCTGTTTTTT. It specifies CASSGQGRSGELFF.

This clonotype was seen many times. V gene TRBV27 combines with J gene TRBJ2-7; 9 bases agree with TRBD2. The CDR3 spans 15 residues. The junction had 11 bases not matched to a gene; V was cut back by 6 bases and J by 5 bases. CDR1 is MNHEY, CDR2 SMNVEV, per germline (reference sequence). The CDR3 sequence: CASRVLAGSFNEQYF. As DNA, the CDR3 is TGTGCCAGCAGGGTACTAGCGGGTTCCTTCAACGAGCAGTACTTC.

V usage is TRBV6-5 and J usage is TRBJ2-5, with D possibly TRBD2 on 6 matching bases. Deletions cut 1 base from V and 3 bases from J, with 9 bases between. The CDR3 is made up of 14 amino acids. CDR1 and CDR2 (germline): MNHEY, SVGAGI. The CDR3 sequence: CASSYYGGKETQYF. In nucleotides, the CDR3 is TGTGCCAGCAGTTACTACGGCGGGAAAGAGACCCAGTACTTC.